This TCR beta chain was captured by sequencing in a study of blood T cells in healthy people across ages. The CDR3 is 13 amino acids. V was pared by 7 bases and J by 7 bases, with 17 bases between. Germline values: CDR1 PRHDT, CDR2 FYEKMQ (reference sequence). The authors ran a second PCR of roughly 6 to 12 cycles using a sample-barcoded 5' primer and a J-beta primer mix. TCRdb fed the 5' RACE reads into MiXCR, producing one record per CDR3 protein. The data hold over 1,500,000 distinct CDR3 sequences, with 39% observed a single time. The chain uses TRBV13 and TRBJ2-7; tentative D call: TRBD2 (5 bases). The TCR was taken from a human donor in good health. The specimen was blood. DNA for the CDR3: TGTGCCAGCATCCTGGCCTACACGGGGGAGCAGTACTTC. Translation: CASILAYTGEQYF.